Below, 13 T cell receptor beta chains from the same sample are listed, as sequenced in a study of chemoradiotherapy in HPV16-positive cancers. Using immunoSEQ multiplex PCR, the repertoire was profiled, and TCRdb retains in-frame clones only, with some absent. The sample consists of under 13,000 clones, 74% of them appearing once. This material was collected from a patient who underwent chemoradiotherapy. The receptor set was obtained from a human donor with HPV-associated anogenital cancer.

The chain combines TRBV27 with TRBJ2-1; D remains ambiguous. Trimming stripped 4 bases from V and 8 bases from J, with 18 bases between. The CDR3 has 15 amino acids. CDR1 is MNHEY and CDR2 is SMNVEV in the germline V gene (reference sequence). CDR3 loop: CASSYKEPVRHEQFF. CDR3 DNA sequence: TGTGCCAGCAGTTATAAAGAACCCGTCCGACATGAGCAGTTCTTC.

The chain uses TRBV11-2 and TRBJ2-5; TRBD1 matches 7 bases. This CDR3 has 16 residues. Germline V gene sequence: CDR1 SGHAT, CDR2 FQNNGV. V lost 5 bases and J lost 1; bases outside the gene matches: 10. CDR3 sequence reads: CASSRQGRGVQETQYF. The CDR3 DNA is TGTGCCAGCAGCCGACAGGGTAGGGGAGTCCAAGAGACCCAGTACTTC.

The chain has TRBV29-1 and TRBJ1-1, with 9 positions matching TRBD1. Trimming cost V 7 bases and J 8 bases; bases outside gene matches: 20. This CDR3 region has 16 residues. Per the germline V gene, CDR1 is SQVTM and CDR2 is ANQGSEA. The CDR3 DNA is TGCAGCGCGCGGACACCGGGACAGGGCCTGTACGGCGAAGCTTTCTTT. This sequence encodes CSARTPGQGLYGEAFF.

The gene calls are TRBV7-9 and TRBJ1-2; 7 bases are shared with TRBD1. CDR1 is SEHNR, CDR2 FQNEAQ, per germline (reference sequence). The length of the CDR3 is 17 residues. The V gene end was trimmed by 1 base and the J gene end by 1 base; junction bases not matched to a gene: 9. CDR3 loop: CASSLEQGPGGNYGYTF. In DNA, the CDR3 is TGTGCCAGCAGCTTAGAACAGGGGCCAGGAGGTAACTATGGCTACACCTTC.

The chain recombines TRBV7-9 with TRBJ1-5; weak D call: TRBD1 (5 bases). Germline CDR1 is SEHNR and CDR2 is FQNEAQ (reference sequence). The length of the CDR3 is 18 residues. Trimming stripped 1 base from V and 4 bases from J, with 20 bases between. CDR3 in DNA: TGTGCCAGCAGCTTAGATTTTCCGGTGGGGACGGAAAATCAGCCCCAGCATTTT. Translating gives CASSLDFPVGTENQPQHF.

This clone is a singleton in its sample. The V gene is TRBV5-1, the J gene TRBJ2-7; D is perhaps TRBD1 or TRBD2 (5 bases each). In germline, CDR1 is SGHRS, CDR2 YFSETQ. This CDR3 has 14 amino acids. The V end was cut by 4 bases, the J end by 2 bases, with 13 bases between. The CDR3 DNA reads TGCGCCAGCAGCCACGGGGCAGAAACCTACGAGCAGTACTTC. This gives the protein CASSHGAETYEQYF.

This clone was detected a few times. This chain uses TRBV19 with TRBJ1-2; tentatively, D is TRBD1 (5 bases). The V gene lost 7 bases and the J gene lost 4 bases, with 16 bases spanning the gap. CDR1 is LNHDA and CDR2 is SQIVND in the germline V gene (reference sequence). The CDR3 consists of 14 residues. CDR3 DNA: TGTGCCAGTACCTACGGGGGGGATACCTATGGCTACACCTTC. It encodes CASTYGGDTYGYTF.

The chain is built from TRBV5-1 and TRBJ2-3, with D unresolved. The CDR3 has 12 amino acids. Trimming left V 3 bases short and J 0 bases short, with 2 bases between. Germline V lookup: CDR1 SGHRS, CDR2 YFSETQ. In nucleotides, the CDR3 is TGCGCCAGCAGCTATAGCACAGATACGCAGTATTTT. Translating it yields CASSYSTDTQYF.

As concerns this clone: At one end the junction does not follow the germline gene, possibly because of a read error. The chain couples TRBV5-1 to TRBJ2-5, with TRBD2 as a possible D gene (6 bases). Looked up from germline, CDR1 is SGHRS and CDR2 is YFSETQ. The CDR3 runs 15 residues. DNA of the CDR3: TGCGCCAGCAGCTTGATGGGAGGTGGGCAAGTGACCCAGTACTTC. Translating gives CASSLMGGGQVTQYF.

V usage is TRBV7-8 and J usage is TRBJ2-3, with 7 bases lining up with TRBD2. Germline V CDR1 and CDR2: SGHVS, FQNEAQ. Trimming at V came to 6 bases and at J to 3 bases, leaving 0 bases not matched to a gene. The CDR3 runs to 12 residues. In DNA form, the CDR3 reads TGTGCCAGCAGTAGCGGGACAGATACGCAGTATTTT. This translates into CASSSGTDTQYF.

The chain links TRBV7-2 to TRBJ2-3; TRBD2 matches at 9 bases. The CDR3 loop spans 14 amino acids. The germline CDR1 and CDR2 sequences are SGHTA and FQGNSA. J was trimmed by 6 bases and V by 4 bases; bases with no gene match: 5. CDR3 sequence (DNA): TGTGCCAGCAGCTCGCCGGCGGGGGGGGATACGCAGTATTTT. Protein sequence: CASSSPAGGDTQYF.

In nucleotides, the CDR3 is TGTGCCAGCAGCTTAGGCGGGAATAGGCATCAGCCCCAGCATTTT. Its protein product is CASSLGGNRHQPQHF. This chain uses TRBV7-9 with TRBJ1-5; D is unresolved. The germline gives CDR1 SEHNR, CDR2 FQNEAQ (reference sequence). CDR3 size: 15 residues. V lost 1 base and J 5 bases, leaving 12 bases between the germline ends.

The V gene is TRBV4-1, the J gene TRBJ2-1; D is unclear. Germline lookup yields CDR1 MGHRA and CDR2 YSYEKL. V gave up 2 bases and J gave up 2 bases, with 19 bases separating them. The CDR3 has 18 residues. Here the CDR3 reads CASSQSFRHSSTYNEQFF. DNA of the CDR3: TGCGCCAGCAGCCAAAGTTTCAGGCATTCATCGACCTACAATGAGCAGTTCTTC.